This TCR beta chain stems from a study of regulatory T cells in long-lasting Graves disease. Study conclusions and caveats: Thyroid tissue went unexamined; only peripheral blood was analyzed. Accuracy was possibly reduced by small sample size. Persistent disease samples used TRBV28, TRBJ1-2 and TRBJ2-5 preferentially.

The sample's time point: persistent/refractory GD, antithyroid drugs over 5 years with positive TRAb. The TCR library was prepared using RNA isolated from PBMCs. An endocrinology department located in Xi'an, China, was where the patients came from. CDR1 is MNHNS and CDR2 is SASEGT in the germline V gene. The CDR3 extends over 16 amino acids. The trim removed 5 bases at V and 3 bases at J, leaving 5 bases unmatched. CDR3-region Arm-PCR and iRepertoire HTBI primers produced the TCR beta libraries. TCRdb passed the multiplex PCR reads through MiXCR, listing each CDR3 protein once. The table has roughly 470,000 distinct CDR3 sequences, 20% seen once. The sample holds a few counts of this clonotype. As yet, its antigen is unknown.

This clonotype was obtained from a female donor with Graves disease. The chain couples TRBV6-1 to TRBJ2-5; the match to TRBD2 covers 14 bases. The material sequenced was peripheral blood mononuclear cells (PBMCs), taken when the disease was refractory, from a patient treated with antithyroid drugs. The CDR3 region is CASSKGLAGVEETQYF. The CDR3 DNA sequence: TGTGCCAGCAGTAAGGGACTAGCGGGAGTTGAAGAGACCCAGTACTTC.